In its sample, the clone carrying this TCR beta chain was seen once. No antigen is known for it. V lost 8 bases to trimming and J lost 4 bases; unmatched junction nucleotides: 4. Germline CDR1 reads MDHEN; CDR2 reads SYDVKM. The CDR3 is 13 amino acids. Sequenced with the Oncomine TCR Beta short-read assay was DNA taken from cultured CD4+ T cells. Cultured CD4+ T cells yielded the extracted genomic DNA. TCRdb fed the PCR reads into MiXCR, producing one record per CDR3 protein. The sample has about 6,800 distinct CDR3 sequences, about two thirds seen once; the top ten hold around 15%. Treatment given: roughly 11-day PBMC culture with coronavirus spike peptide pools or control peptides (ViraFEST assay). Every positive PCR date fell between March and December 2020, earlier than the US Alpha, Beta and Delta variants. The data belong to a study of vaccination and CD4 T cells after COVID-19. Study in general: Stimulation used overlapping spike peptides from SARS-CoV-2, HCoV-NL63, HCoV-OC43 and HCoV-229E.

Sample: CD4+ T cells from blood, cultured in vitro. The clonotype comes from a human donor who had recovered from COVID-19. The V gene is TRBV28, the J gene TRBJ1-5; 8 nucleotides agree with TRBD1. CDR3 sequence reads: CASRDRSNQPQHF. The CDR3 region has the DNA TGTGCCAGCCGGGACAGGAGTAATCAGCCCCAGCATTTT.